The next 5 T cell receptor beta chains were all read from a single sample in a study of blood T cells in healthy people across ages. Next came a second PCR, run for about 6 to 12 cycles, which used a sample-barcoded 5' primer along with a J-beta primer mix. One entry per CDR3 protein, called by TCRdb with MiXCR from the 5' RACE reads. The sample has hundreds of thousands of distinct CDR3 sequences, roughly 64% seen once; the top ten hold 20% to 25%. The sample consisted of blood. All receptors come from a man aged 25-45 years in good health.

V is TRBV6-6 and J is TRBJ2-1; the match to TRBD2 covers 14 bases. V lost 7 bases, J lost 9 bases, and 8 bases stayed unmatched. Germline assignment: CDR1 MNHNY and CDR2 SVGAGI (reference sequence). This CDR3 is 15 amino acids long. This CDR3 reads CASMIGTSGSSEQFF. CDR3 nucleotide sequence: TGTGCCAGCATGATCGGGACTAGCGGGAGTAGTGAGCAGTTCTTC.

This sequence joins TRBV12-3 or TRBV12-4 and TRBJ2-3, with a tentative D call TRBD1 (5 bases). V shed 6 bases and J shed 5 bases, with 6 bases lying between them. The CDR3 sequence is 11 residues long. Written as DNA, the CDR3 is TGTGCCAGCAGCACAGGAGATACGCAGTATTTT. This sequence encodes CASSTGDTQYF.

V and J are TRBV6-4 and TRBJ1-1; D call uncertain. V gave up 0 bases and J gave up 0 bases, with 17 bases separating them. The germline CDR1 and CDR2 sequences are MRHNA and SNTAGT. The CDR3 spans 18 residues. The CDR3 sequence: CASSDSNLTPTLNTEAFF. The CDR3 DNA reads TGTGCCAGCAGTGACTCGAATCTTACGCCGACTTTGAACACTGAAGCTTTCTTT.

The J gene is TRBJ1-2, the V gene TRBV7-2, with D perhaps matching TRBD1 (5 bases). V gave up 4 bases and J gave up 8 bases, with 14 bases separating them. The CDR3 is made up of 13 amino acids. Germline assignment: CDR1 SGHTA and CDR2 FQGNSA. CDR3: CASSSVPGLGYTF. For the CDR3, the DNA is TGTGCCAGCAGCTCAGTCCCGGGACTGGGCTACACCTTC. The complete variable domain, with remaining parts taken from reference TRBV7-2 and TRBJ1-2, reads GAGVSQSPSNKVTEKGKDVELRCDPISGHTALYWYRQSLGQGLEFLIYFQGNSAPDKSGLPSDRFSAERTGGSVSTLTIQRTQQEDSAVYLCASSSVPGLGYTFGSGTRLTVV.

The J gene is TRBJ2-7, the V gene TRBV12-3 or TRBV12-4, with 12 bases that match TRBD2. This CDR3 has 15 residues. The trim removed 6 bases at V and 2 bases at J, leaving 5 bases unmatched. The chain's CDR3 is CASSRLAGVTYEQYF. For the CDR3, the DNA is TGTGCCAGCAGCCGACTAGCGGGAGTAACCTACGAGCAGTACTTC.